The 8 T cell receptor beta chains presented below share a single source sample, sequenced in a study of cytomegalovirus exposure and HLA in healthy donors. The PCR ran on 60 Vbeta and 13 Jbeta primers. Measured with immunoSEQ multiplex PCR; TCRdb has only the in-frame clones, and not every one. The sample carries about 200,000 clones, 85% recorded once. The sequencing sample was made of PBMCs. The source of these receptors is a woman between 45 and 60 years old in good health and CMV-seronegative.

This chain links TRBV2 with TRBJ2-1; TRBD2 agrees at 13 bases. In germline, CDR1 is SNHLY, CDR2 FYNNEI. The CDR3 has 18 residues. V lost 6 bases, J lost 0 bases, and 8 bases stayed unmatched. This chain's CDR3 is CASRGLAGWGRSYNEQFF. CDR3 DNA: TGTGCCAGCAGGGGACTAGCGGGATGGGGACGCTCCTACAATGAGCAGTTCTTC. Drawing the rest from reference TRBV2 and TRBJ2-1, the complete variable domain is EPEVTQTPSHQVTQMGQEVILRCVPISNHLYFYWYRQILGQKVEFLVSFYNNEISEKSEIFDDQFSVERPDGSNFTLKIRSTKLEDSAMYFCASRGLAGWGRSYNEQFFGPGTRLTVL.

This rearrangement joins TRBV5-6 to TRBJ2-7; 9 bases are shared with TRBD1. Germline loops: CDR1 SGHDT, CDR2 YYEEEE. The V and J ends lost 3 bases and 10 bases, in that order; junction bases with no gene match: 5. The CDR3 length is 12 residues. CDR3 nucleotide sequence: TGTGCCAGCAGCTGGGACAGGGTTCGACAGTACTTC. Its translation: CASSWDRVRQYF.

This chain links TRBV27 with TRBJ1-3; D not resolved. V lost 0 bases, J lost 1 base, and 4 bases lay in between. There are 14 residues in the CDR3. CDR1 and CDR2 from the germline V gene are MNHEY and SMNVEV (reference sequence). The CDR3 spells CASSLSGSGNTIYF. The CDR3 DNA follows: TGTGCCAGCAGTTTATCCGGGTCTGGAAACACCATATATTTT.

In this sample, this clone turned up once. The chain recombines TRBV13 with TRBJ2-5; 10 nucleotides agree with TRBD2. CDR1 PRHDT and CDR2 FYEKMQ come from the germline V gene (reference sequence). The CDR3 loop spans 14 amino acids. The junction had 2 bases not matched to a gene; V was cut back by 2 bases and J by 5 bases. CDR3 nucleotides: TGTGCCAGCAGCTTAAAAGCGGGAGGGGAGACCCAGTACTTC. It yields the protein CASSLKAGGETQYF.

The J gene is TRBJ1-4, the V gene TRBV6-5; TRBD1 agrees at 7 bases. From germline, CDR1 is MNHEY and CDR2 SVGAGI. The CDR3 runs to 15 residues. Germline trimming cut 6 bases from V and 0 bases from J; bases unmatched to any gene: 4. Here the CDR3 DNA reads TGTGCCAGCAGCCTTCAGGGGGCAACTAATGAAAAACTGTTTTTT. Amino acid sequence: CASSLQGATNEKLFF.

The V call is TRBV30, the J call TRBJ2-7; 8 bases match TRBD1. V was clipped by 8 bases and J by 5 bases; unmatched bases: 8. The germline V gene encodes CDR1 GTSNPN and CDR2 SVGIG (reference sequence). CDR3 length equals 12 residues. CDR3 region: CAGRTGMDEQYF. The CDR3 DNA reads as TGTGCCGGAAGGACAGGGATGGACGAGCAGTACTTC. Drawing the rest from reference TRBV30 and TRBJ2-7, the complete variable domain is SQTIHQWPATLVQPVGSPLSLECTVEGTSNPNLYWYRQAAGRGLQLLFYSVGIGQISSEVPQNLSASRPQDRQFILSSKKLLLSDSGFYLCAGRTGMDEQYFGPGTRLTVT.

The V and J genes are TRBV30 and TRBJ2-3; 7 positions agree with TRBD2. Per the germline V gene, CDR1 is GTSNPN and CDR2 is SVGIG (reference sequence). This CDR3 is 17 amino acids long. The V segment lost 5 bases and the J segment 5 bases; nucleotides outside the gene matches: 19. The CDR3 nucleotides read TGTGCCTGGGAAGTAGGAAACGGGGGAGGGCCATTAGATACGCAGTATTTT. It translates to CAWEVGNGGGPLDTQYF.

The V call is TRBV7-9, the J call TRBJ1-1; TRBD1 matches at 12 bases. The CDR3 spans 16 residues. Germline assignment: CDR1 SEHNR and CDR2 FQNEAQ (reference sequence). The J segment lost 5 bases and the V segment lost 1 base, leaving 5 bases of the junction unmatched. The CDR3, as DNA: TGTGCCAGCAGCTTAGGGGACAGGGGGCGGGGAACTGAAGCTTTCTTT. Translation gives CASSLGDRGRGTEAFF.